Presented here are 11 T cell receptor beta chains from one specimen sequenced in a study of blood T cell repertoires in COVID-19. Method: immunoSEQ multiplex PCR; TCRdb's copy keeps in-frame clones and lacks some. Among hundreds of thousands of clones listed, about 86% were seen once. The sequenced sample consisted of PBMCs or T cells enriched from blood (not recorded which). The receptor source for this set is a woman aged 45-65 years in a cohort exposed to, infected with or recovered from COVID-19 (not recorded which).

V gene TRBV6-5 combines with J gene TRBJ2-7; 8 nucleotides align to TRBD1. The CDR3 extends over 15 amino acids. In germline, CDR1 is MNHEY, CDR2 SVGAGI. V lost 6 bases, J lost 5 bases, and 12 bases stayed unmatched. This CDR3 reads CASSNRGKDMDEQYF. The CDR3 DNA reads as TGTGCCAGCAGCAACAGGGGGAAGGACATGGACGAGCAGTACTTC.

The rearrangement joins TRBV19 to TRBJ1-2; perhaps TRBD1 as D (6 bases). Trimming took off 0 bases at V and 4 bases at J, with 15 bases between the two ends. In germline, CDR1 is LNHDA, CDR2 SQIVND (reference sequence). The length of the CDR3 is 16 residues. CDR3 in amino acids: CASSIDFGGASYGYTF. CDR3 DNA sequence: TGTGCCAGTAGTATAGATTTTGGGGGCGCGAGCTATGGCTACACCTTC.

The CDR3 reads CASSDQSVYGYTF. The CDR3 DNA reads TGTGCCAGCAGTGATCAATCGGTGTATGGCTACACCTTC. The rearrangement joins TRBV2 to TRBJ1-2; unclear D gene. CDR1 and CDR2 (germline): SNHLY, FYNNEI. V was trimmed by 3 bases and J by 5 bases, leaving 10 bases between them. The CDR3 runs to 13 residues.

The V and J genes are TRBV5-6 and TRBJ1-4; 8 bases align to TRBD1. Germline values: CDR1 SGHDT, CDR2 YYEEEE. The V segment lost 4 bases and the J segment 6 bases; nucleotides outside the gene matches: 8. The CDR3 has 15 residues. The CDR3 DNA sequence: TGTGCCAGCAGCGAGCCCGGGACAGGTGATGAAAAACTGTTTTTT. Translating gives CASSEPGTGDEKLFF.

This clone was counted once. This chain uses TRBV10-3 with TRBJ1-2, with TRBD1 matching 8 bases. Germline assignment: CDR1 ENHRY and CDR2 SYGVKD. This CDR3 is 13 amino acids long. V was clipped by 5 bases and J by 3 bases; unmatched bases: 2. The CDR3 is CAISTTGDYGYTF. CDR3 in DNA: TGTGCCATCAGTACGACAGGGGACTATGGCTACACCTTC.

This clone was picked up a small number of times. V is TRBV7-9 and J is TRBJ2-2; no reliable D call. V was shortened by 2 bases and J by 1 base, with 5 bases between the two germline ends. CDR3 length: 14 amino acids. Per germline, CDR1 SEHNR and CDR2 FQNEAQ (reference sequence). The CDR3 reads CASSLSGNTGELFF. The DNA for the CDR3 is TGTGCCAGCAGCTTATCCGGGAACACCGGGGAGCTGTTTTTT.

The chain joins TRBV20-1 to TRBJ1-6; TRBD1 is a possible D gene (5 bases). This CDR3 spans 14 amino acids. Looked up from germline, CDR1 is DFQATT and CDR2 is SNEGSKA (reference sequence). V lost 3 bases and J 9 bases, leaving 15 bases between the germline ends. The CDR3 protein is CSASDGRDTSPLHF. The CDR3 nucleotides are TGCAGTGCTAGTGACGGCAGGGATACTTCACCCCTCCACTTT.

The chain recombines TRBV19 with TRBJ1-2, with 9 bases that match TRBD1. Per germline, CDR1 LNHDA and CDR2 SQIVND (reference sequence). The CDR3 covers 15 residues. The V gene end was trimmed by 5 bases and the J gene end by 8 bases; junction bases not matched to a gene: 12. The CDR3 nucleotides read TGTGCCAGTAGTTCCACCAGACAGGGGGTACAAGGCTACACCTTC. It codes for CASSSTRQGVQGYTF.

The chain links TRBV7-2 to TRBJ1-2; 7 bases are shared with TRBD1. Germline CDR1 SGHTA, CDR2 FQGNSA. V lost 1 base, J lost 8 bases, and 7 bases stayed unmatched. The length of the CDR3 is 14 residues. CDR3 amino acids: CASSLDRQGPGYTF. The CDR3 coding sequence is TGTGCCAGCAGCTTAGATAGACAGGGTCCCGGCTACACCTTC.

This chain joins TRBV6-5 and TRBJ1-1; 10 bases line up with TRBD1. Losses at the gene ends were 2 bases for V and 0 bases for J; bases not matched to a gene: 3. Germline CDR1 is MNHEY and CDR2 is SVGAGI. This CDR3 comprises 16 residues. CDR3: CASSYQTGGVNTEAFF. As DNA, the CDR3 is TGTGCCAGCAGTTACCAGACAGGGGGCGTGAACACTGAAGCTTTCTTT.

As regards this clone: Being one base from a much bigger clone, this may be a read error. J is TRBJ2-5 and V is TRBV11-2; the match to TRBD2 covers 10 bases. This CDR3 region has 15 residues. In germline, CDR1 is SGHAT, CDR2 FQNNGV. Here the CDR3 reads CACSLGLAEQETQYF. In nucleotides, the CDR3 is TGTGCCTGCAGCTTAGGACTAGCGGAGCAAGAGACCCAGTACTTC. The variable domain in full, completed from reference TRBV11-2 and TRBJ2-5, reads EAGVAQSPRYKIIEKRQSVAFWCNPISGHATLYWYQQILGQGPKLLIQFQNNGVVDDSQLPKDRFSAERLKGVDSTLKIQPAKLEDSAVYLCACSLGLAEQETQYFGPGTRLLVL.